Many counts were recorded for the clone carrying this TCR beta chain. This sample stems from a study of T cell repertoires in cytomegalovirus infection. TCRdb re-derived calls from the reads in MiXCR, one entry per CDR3 protein. The table shows under 850,000 distinct CDR3 sequences, with roughly 35% occurring only once. The CDR3 spans 18 residues. The V gene's germline CDR1 is SGHVS and CDR2 FQNEAQ. The V and J ends lost 3 bases and 0 bases respectively, with 20 bases between them. The chain joins TRBV7-8 to TRBJ1-1; D gene uncertain. The source material was PBMCs. This receptor was obtained from a human donor in good health (CMV status not recorded). Some clones in this sample may be carry-over from other donors' samples. DNA for the CDR3: TGTGCCAGCAGCTTGTCGATCGGTGGGAGTGAGATGAACACTGAAGCTTTCTTT. Residues: CASSLSIGGSEMNTEAFF. The full variable domain, with the rest looked up from reference TRBV7-8 and TRBJ1-1, is GAGVSQSPRYKVAKRGQDVALRCDPISGHVSLFWYQQALGQGPEFLTYFQNEAQLDKSGLPSDRFFAERPEGSVSTLKIQRTQQEDSAVYLCASSLSIGGSEMNTEAFFGQGTRLTVV.